These 24 T cell receptor beta chains were all obtained from the same sample, sequenced in a study of control samples from healthy donors and cancer patients. Profiling relied on immunoSEQ multiplex PCR, and the TCRdb table lists in-frame clones only, not all of them. The profile shows about 150,000 clones, roughly 93% of them singletons. The sample was blood. These receptors were taken from a man in his late teens or twenties in good health.

The rearrangement uses TRBV7-9 and TRBJ2-7; 7 bases are shared with TRBD2. The CDR3 is made up of 15 amino acids. Germline V gives CDR1 SEHNR, CDR2 FQNEAQ (reference sequence). With 1 base clipped from V and 2 bases from J, the junction kept 5 bases outside the gene matches. The CDR3 sequence is CASSLGNGGTYEQYF. The CDR3 coding sequence is TGTGCCAGCAGCTTAGGGAACGGGGGGACCTACGAGCAGTACTTC.

The J gene is TRBJ2-2, the V gene TRBV4-1; 7 bases align to TRBD1. With V trimmed by 4 bases and J by 6 bases, 5 bases remained unmatched. Germline-derived CDR1 and CDR2 are MGHRA and YSYEKL. This CDR3 region has 14 residues. In DNA form, the CDR3 reads TGCGCCAGCAGCCCCAGACAGGGCCCCGGGGAGCTGTTTTTT. Protein sequence: CASSPRQGPGELFF.

The rearrangement links TRBV27 to TRBJ1-5; no reliable D call. Germline assignment: CDR1 MNHEY and CDR2 SMNVEV (reference sequence). V lost 3 bases to trimming and J lost 1 base, with 10 bases between them. The CDR3 loop spans 15 amino acids. In DNA form, the CDR3 reads TGTGCCAGCAGTTTCCGATTTGAGAGCAATCAGCCCCAGCATTTT. This codes for CASSFRFESNQPQHF.

This rearrangement joins TRBV11-2 to TRBJ2-5; perhaps D is TRBD1 or TRBD2 (6 bases each). V lost 5 bases and J lost 2, with 15 bases in between. Germline V gives CDR1 SGHAT, CDR2 FQNNGV. The CDR3 totals 15 residues. The CDR3 protein is CASSTQGGGQETQYF. The CDR3 nucleotides are TGTGCCAGCAGCACCCAAGGAGGGGGGCAAGAGACCCAGTACTTC.

V is TRBV7-9 and J is TRBJ2-3; no definite D call. CDR1 is SEHNR, CDR2 FQNEAQ, per germline (reference sequence). The CDR3 is made up of 14 amino acids. Trimming removed 3 bases from V and 0 bases from J, with 7 bases in between. The CDR3 spells CASSLTSSTDTQYF. CDR3 in DNA: TGTGCCAGCAGCTTGACATCTAGCACAGATACGCAGTATTTT.

This clone counts as medium-sized (0.01 to 0.1%). Other DNA sequences in this specimen translate into the identical CDR3. The V gene is TRBV28, the J gene TRBJ1-1; D is ambiguous. The germline V and J ends were trimmed by 5 bases and 4 bases, with 5 bases remaining between them. In germline, CDR1 is MDHEN, CDR2 SYDVKM. CDR3 size: 11 residues. In DNA, the CDR3 is TGTGCCAGCAGTCGGGCCACTGAAGCTTTCTTT. It codes for CASSRATEAFF.

The chain has TRBV6-2 or TRBV6-3 and TRBJ2-7; no clear D gene. Looked up from germline, CDR1 is MNHEY and CDR2 is SVGEGT. The ends were cut back, 2 bases at V and 5 bases at J, with 7 bases in the middle. The CDR3 has 12 residues. CDR3 loop: CASSYGDHEQYF. The CDR3 DNA reads TGTGCCAGCAGTTACGGAGACCACGAGCAGTACTTC.

DNA of the CDR3: TGCGCCAGCAGCCAAGGAGCCGGACAGGGTTCCTACGAGCAGTACTTC. This translates into CASSQGAGQGSYEQYF. The genes are TRBV4-3 and TRBJ2-7, with 8 bases lining up with TRBD1. This CDR3 is 16 amino acids long. The V and J ends lost 1 base and 1 base, in that order; junction bases with no gene match: 6. The germline gives CDR1 LGHNA, CDR2 YSLEER.

This clone was seen a single time. The chain is built from TRBV4-1 and TRBJ2-7; TRBD1 aligns across 11 bases. CDR3 length: 15 residues. Germline V lookup: CDR1 MGHRA, CDR2 YSYEKL. V gave up 2 bases and J gave up 6 bases; unmatched junction bases: 6. CDR3 region: CASSQTQGTGGEQYF. The CDR3 nucleotides read TGCGCCAGCAGCCAAACACAGGGGACAGGGGGCGAGCAGTACTTC.

This chain joins TRBV5-4 and TRBJ1-2, with D hard to call. Germline CDR1 is SGHNT and CDR2 is YYREEE (reference sequence). V lost 0 bases to trimming and J lost 8 bases, with 20 bases between them. The CDR3 is 16 amino acids. The CDR3 DNA is TGTGCCAGCAGCTTGGAGGGCGGGGAAGCGGGCTGGGGCTACACCTTC. Amino acids: CASSLEGGEAGWGYTF.

About this clone itself: The same CDR3 is also encoded by other DNA sequences in this sample. The V and J genes are TRBV30 and TRBJ2-2; D not certain. This CDR3 contains 12 residues. Germline CDR1 is GTSNPN and CDR2 is SVGIG (reference sequence). The V end lost 0 bases, the J end lost 7 bases, and 6 bases lay between the germline ends. This CDR3 is CAWSVRVGELFF. Written as DNA, the CDR3 is TGTGCCTGGAGTGTACGGGTCGGGGAGCTGTTTTTT.

The chain uses TRBV18 and TRBJ1-1; D ambiguous. The CDR3 totals 15 residues. CDR1 and CDR2 (germline): KGHSH, LQKENI. V lost 2 bases and J 3 bases, leaving 13 bases between the germline ends. The CDR3 spells CASSPSGTWDTEAFF. CDR3 bases: TGTGCCAGCTCACCATCAGGCACCTGGGACACTGAAGCTTTCTTT. Together with reference TRBV18 and TRBJ1-1, the CDR3 gives the full variable domain: NAGVMQNPRHLVRRRGQEARLRCSPMKGHSHVYWYRQLPEEGLKFMVYLQKENIIDESGMPKERFSAEFPKEGPSILRIQQVVRGDSAAYFCASSPSGTWDTEAFFGQGTRLTVV.

For this clone: Other DNA sequences in the same sample also yield this CDR3. In nucleotides, the CDR3 is TGCGCCAGCAGCTTCCCTAGCGGGATGGGAGGAGAGACCCAGTACTTC. As protein: CASSFPSGMGGETQYF. The chain combines TRBV5-1 with TRBJ2-5; TRBD2 aligns across 9 bases. Trimming at V came to 2 bases and at J to 4 bases, leaving 9 bases not matched to a gene. Germline V gene data show CDR1 as SGHRS and CDR2 as YFSETQ. The CDR3 contains 16 residues.

The V and J genes are TRBV6-5 and TRBJ2-1; 8 bases match TRBD2. This CDR3 has 14 residues. With 6 bases clipped from V and 5 bases from J, the junction kept 6 bases outside the gene matches. Germline V lookup: CDR1 MNHEY, CDR2 SVGAGI. CDR3: CASSRLAWDNEQFF. CDR3 DNA: TGTGCCAGCAGCAGACTAGCGTGGGACAATGAGCAGTTCTTC.

V is TRBV24-1 and J is TRBJ2-5; 7 positions match TRBD2. Germline CDR1 is KGHDR and CDR2 is SFDVKD. The CDR3 loop spans 15 amino acids. Losses at the gene ends were 5 bases for V and 5 bases for J; bases not matched to a gene: 10. The CDR3 DNA follows: TGTGCCACCAGTGGCCCTGGCGGGAGCATGGAGACCCAGTACTTC. This gives the protein CATSGPGGSMETQYF.

On this clone itself: The germline gene is not matched at one end of the junction; a read error may be the cause. The chain joins TRBV4-1 to TRBJ2-3, with D tentatively TRBD2 (6 bases). The CDR3 consists of 14 residues. Germline-derived CDR1 and CDR2 are MGHRA and YSYEKL. CDR3 residues: CASRQVGPGGSQYF. In DNA, the CDR3 is TGCGCCAGCAGACAAGTGGGACCCGGGGGATCGCAGTATTTT.

V gene TRBV6-6 combines with J gene TRBJ1-3; no firm D call. Trimming took 0 bases from V and 0 from J, leaving 6 bases between them. The CDR3 runs 15 residues. Germline assignment: CDR1 MNHNY and CDR2 SVGAGI (reference sequence). CDR3 nucleotides: TGTGCCAGCAGTTACTCAGTTGACTCTGGAAACACCATATATTTT. It encodes CASSYSVDSGNTIYF.

The chain is built from TRBV19 and TRBJ1-4; D gene unclear. This CDR3 region has 15 residues. CDR1 is LNHDA, CDR2 SQIVND, per germline (reference sequence). The V gene lost 1 base and the J gene lost 8 bases, with 14 bases spanning the gap. The CDR3 loop reads CASSIGADPSEKLFF. The CDR3 DNA follows: TGTGCCAGTAGTATAGGGGCAGACCCCTCCGAAAAACTGTTTTTT. Based on the CDR3 plus reference TRBV19 and TRBJ1-4, the full variable domain is DGGITQSPKYLFRKEGQNVTLSCEQNLNHDAMYWYRQDPGQGLRLIYYSQIVNDFQKGDIAEGYSVSREKKESFPLTVTSAQKNPTAFYLCASSIGADPSEKLFFGSGTQLSVL.

This sequence joins TRBV5-1 and TRBJ2-7, with a tentative D call TRBD1 (6 bases). V shed 0 bases and J shed 2 bases, with 15 bases lying between them. The CDR3 sequence is 16 residues long. The germline CDR1 and CDR2 sequences are SGHRS and YFSETQ. CDR3: CASSLVTGSSAYEQYF. CDR3 sequence (DNA): TGCGCCAGCAGCTTGGTAACAGGGAGTAGCGCCTACGAGCAGTACTTC. Full variable domain (remainder filled in from reference TRBV5-1 and TRBJ2-7): KAGVTQTPRYLIKTRGQQVTLSCSPISGHRSVSWYQQTPGQGLQFLFEYFSETQRNKGNFPGRFSGRQFSNSRSEMNVSTLELGDSALYLCASSLVTGSSAYEQYFGPGTRLTVT.

V is TRBV5-1 and J is TRBJ2-3; 8 positions agree with TRBD2. CDR1 and CDR2 (germline): SGHRS, YFSETQ. V shed 4 bases, J shed 1 base, and the junction held 8 bases outside the gene matches. The CDR3 spans 16 residues. The DNA of the CDR3 is TGCGCCAGCAGCCCGGTCGCTAGCGGGCGCACAGATACGCAGTATTTT. Protein product: CASSPVASGRTDTQYF.

The chain has TRBV5-4 and TRBJ2-1; TRBD2 agrees at 7 bases. The V gene's germline CDR1 is SGHNT and CDR2 YYREEE (reference sequence). V lost 4 bases and J lost 10; bases outside the gene matches: 8. The CDR3 covers 13 residues. The DNA of the CDR3 is TGTGCCAGCAGCCCGACACGGGGACTAGAGCAGTTCTTC. Translation gives CASSPTRGLEQFF.

The gene calls are TRBV4-3 and TRBJ1-1; 7 nucleotides line up with TRBD1. V lost 0 bases to trimming and J lost 6 bases; unmatched junction nucleotides: 7. CDR1 and CDR2 (germline): LGHNA, YSLEER. This CDR3 has 15 residues. The CDR3 is CASSQDPGQSPEAFF. The CDR3, as DNA: TGCGCCAGCAGCCAAGATCCGGGACAGTCTCCTGAAGCTTTCTTT.

This chain connects TRBV5-8 to TRBJ2-7, with 8 bases aligning to TRBD2. There are 15 residues in the CDR3. V lost 3 bases and J lost 6; bases outside the gene matches: 11. Germline lookup yields CDR1 SGHTS and CDR2 YDEGEE. CDR3 region: CASSYLGGGPLEQYF. The CDR3 nucleotides read TGTGCCAGCAGCTATCTGGGCGGGGGGCCCCTCGAGCAGTACTTC.

The genes are TRBV27 and TRBJ2-3; D remains ambiguous. Between the trimmed V and J ends, which lost 4 bases and 4 bases, there was a span of 9 bases. Germline CDR1 and CDR2: MNHEY and SMNVEV (reference sequence). The CDR3 spans 13 residues. CDR3 sequence: CASSWHRADTQYF. The CDR3 bases are TGTGCCAGCAGTTGGCATAGGGCAGATACGCAGTATTTT.